These 29 T cell receptor beta chains came from one sample sequenced in a study of blood T cells in healthy people across ages. Next came a second PCR, run for roughly 6 to 11 cycles, which used a sample-barcoded 5' primer along with a J-beta primer mix. Using its own MiXCR run on the 5' RACE reads, TCRdb lists one record per CDR3 protein. Of roughly 700,000 distinct CDR3 sequences listed, roughly 25% are singletons. The same sample was also studied in work on T cells of mothers and their children.

The sample comprised blood. These receptors all stem from a boy younger than 18 in good health.

The chain carries TRBV2 and TRBJ1-1, with a tentative D call TRBD1 (5 bases). CDR3 size: 13 residues. The germline V gene has CDR1 SNHLY and CDR2 FYNNEI. V lost 8 bases and J 4 bases, leaving 14 bases between the germline ends. The CDR3 is CASGPREGTEAFF. CDR3 sequence (DNA): TGTGCCAGCGGACCCAGGGAGGGCACTGAAGCTTTCTTT.

This clonotype was observed a handful of times. The chain carries TRBV20-1 and TRBJ2-4, with 9 bases lining up with TRBD2. Trimming at V came to 0 bases and at J to 6 bases, leaving 6 bases not matched to a gene. Germline CDR1 reads DFQATT; CDR2 reads SNEGSKA (reference sequence). There are 15 residues in the CDR3. The CDR3 region is CSARDAGGPVNIQYF. CDR3 coding DNA: TGCAGTGCTAGAGATGCGGGAGGGCCTGTAAACATTCAGTACTTC.

The V gene is TRBV6-6, the J gene TRBJ2-5; D remains unclear. There are 13 residues in the CDR3. V was clipped by 1 base and J by 5 bases, with 8 bases between them. Germline loops: CDR1 MNHNY, CDR2 SVGAGI (reference sequence). The CDR3 is CASSYLRMETQYF. The CDR3 DNA reads as TGTGCCAGCAGTTACTTGAGAATGGAGACCCAGTACTTC.

The chain combines TRBV7-9 with TRBJ2-5; D ambiguous. Trimming cost V 6 bases and J 5 bases, with 13 bases left between them. CDR1 SEHNR and CDR2 FQNEAQ come from the germline V gene (reference sequence). The CDR3 has 13 amino acids. The chain's CDR3 is CASRGWIRETQYF. The CDR3 region has the DNA TGTGCCAGCAGGGGTTGGATCCGGGAGACCCAGTACTTC.

In this sample, this clonotype turned up a few times. This rearrangement joins TRBV6-2 or TRBV6-3 to TRBJ2-3; a weak D match, TRBD1 (6 bases). This CDR3 region has 13 residues. Per the germline V gene, CDR1 is MNHEY and CDR2 is SVGEGT. Trimming pared 6 bases from V and 2 bases from J, leaving 9 bases between. The CDR3 loop reads CASRGAHTDTQYF. In nucleotides, the CDR3 is TGTGCCAGCAGGGGGGCGCACACAGATACGCAGTATTTT.

The chain carries TRBV6-6 and TRBJ2-7, with unresolved D. The CDR3 covers 14 residues. The germline V gene has CDR1 MNHNY and CDR2 SVGAGI (reference sequence). The CDR3 DNA is TGTGTACACTCGGAAGGCCTTAACTCCTACGAGCAGTACTTC. The encoded protein is CVHSEGLNSYEQYF.

The chain is built from TRBV28 and TRBJ1-1, with D unresolved. The CDR3 contains 12 residues. Germline loops: CDR1 MDHEN, CDR2 SYDVKM. V was clipped by 10 bases and J by 4 bases, with 13 bases between them. The CDR3 is CATISSTTEAFF. The CDR3 DNA follows: TGTGCCACCATTTCGAGTACCACTGAAGCTTTCTTT.

In the case of this clonotype: Germline is not matched at one junction end, which may reflect a read error. The gene calls are TRBV12-3 or TRBV12-4 and TRBJ2-5; 9 positions match TRBD2. This CDR3 has 16 amino acids. The CDR3 is CASSYPLAGGLDEQSF. CDR3 in DNA: TGTGCCAGCAGTTACCCTTTGGCGGGGGGGCTGGATGAGCAGTCCTTC.

The table lists this clonotype with a few counts. This chain connects TRBV7-8 to TRBJ2-6, with D tentatively TRBD1 or TRBD2 (6 bases each). Germline CDR1 SGHVS, CDR2 FQNEAQ. V was clipped by 5 bases and J by 3 bases, with 14 bases between them. CDR3 length: 16 amino acids. This chain's CDR3 is CASSPRGGLGANVLTF. The CDR3 DNA sequence: TGTGCCAGCAGCCCCCGAGGGGGGCTTGGGGCCAACGTCCTGACTTTC.

The chain joins TRBV13 to TRBJ2-7, with TRBD2 identical over 7 bases. V lost 5 bases and J lost 6; bases outside the gene matches: 7. Germline V gene data show CDR1 as PRHDT and CDR2 as FYEKMQ (reference sequence). The length of the CDR3 is 13 residues. In nucleotides, the CDR3 is TGTGCCAGCAGCCCCCCCGGCGGGAGCGAGCAGTACTTC. This encodes CASSPPGGSEQYF.

The genes are TRBV7-9 and TRBJ1-1, with unresolved D. The CDR3 is 12 amino acids. V lost 5 bases and J lost 10, with 14 bases in between. CDR1 and CDR2 from the germline V gene are SEHNR and FQNEAQ (reference sequence). The CDR3 DNA follows: TGTGCCAGCAGCCAAACCGGGGTGGGAGCTTTCTTT. Its protein product is CASSQTGVGAFF.

Ten or more counts support this clonotype. The CDR3 spells CASSWDYEQYF. The CDR3 region has the DNA TGTGCCAGCAGTTGGGACTACGAGCAGTACTTC. This sequence joins TRBV6-2 or TRBV6-3 and TRBJ2-7, with D unresolved. Germline V gene sequence: CDR1 MNHEY, CDR2 SVGEGT. V was clipped by 4 bases and J by 3 bases, with 4 bases between them. CDR3 length: 11 residues.

The V call is TRBV6-1, the J call TRBJ2-1, with TRBD1 matching over 8 bases. The CDR3 length is 15 residues. Trimming at V came to 6 bases and at J to 4 bases, leaving 8 bases not matched to a gene. Germline V lookup: CDR1 MNHNS, CDR2 SASEGT. The CDR3 is CASSPVGQGYNEQFF. CDR3 DNA sequence: TGTGCCAGCAGCCCCGTAGGACAGGGATACAATGAGCAGTTCTTC.

The chain carries TRBV12-3 or TRBV12-4 and TRBJ2-7; D unresolved. Between the trimmed V and J ends, which lost 1 base and 2 bases, there was a span of 6 bases. The CDR3 extends over 13 amino acids. The CDR3 loop is CASSLDLPYEQYF. Here the CDR3 DNA reads TGTGCCAGCAGTTTAGACCTCCCCTACGAGCAGTACTTC.

CDR3 in DNA: TGTGCCAGCAGTCTCACTAGCGAAAGGGATGAGCAGTTCTTC. Its protein is CASSLTSERDEQFF. The V and J genes are TRBV4-2 and TRBJ2-1; 7 nucleotides line up with TRBD2. The CDR3 runs to 14 residues. V lost 6 bases to trimming and J lost 8 bases; unmatched junction nucleotides: 10. Germline CDR1 is LGHNA and CDR2 is YNFKEQ.

A few counts support this clonotype. This sequence joins TRBV27 and TRBJ1-2, with 8 bases identical to TRBD1. V dropped 6 bases and J dropped 4; count of bases not matched to a gene: 4. This CDR3 comprises 13 residues. Germline values: CDR1 MNHEY, CDR2 SMNVEV (reference sequence). The DNA for the CDR3 is TGTGCCAGCAGACAGGGGGGCGCCTATGGCTACACCTTC. It specifies CASRQGGAYGYTF.

The chain is built from TRBV20-1 and TRBJ2-1; D remains ambiguous. The CDR3 extends over 11 amino acids. Germline CDR1 DFQATT, CDR2 SNEGSKA (reference sequence). Trimming stripped 8 bases from V and 3 bases from J, with 8 bases between. The CDR3 reads CSLQSYNEQFF. Here the CDR3 DNA reads TGCAGTCTTCAAAGCTACAATGAGCAGTTCTTC.

This chain joins TRBV4-2 and TRBJ2-2; possible D gene TRBD1, 6 bases. Trimming removed 7 bases from V and 5 bases from J, with 17 bases in between. In germline, CDR1 is LGHNA, CDR2 YNFKEQ. The length of the CDR3 is 15 residues. CDR3 sequence reads: CASTQRGGRTGELFF. In nucleotides, the CDR3 is TGTGCCAGCACCCAGAGAGGGGGACGGACCGGGGAGCTGTTTTTT.

This clonotype was detected a few times. The chain recombines TRBV27 with TRBJ1-4; D might be TRBD1 (6 bases). From germline, CDR1 is MNHEY and CDR2 SMNVEV (reference sequence). The V end was cut by 6 bases, the J end by 8 bases, with 22 bases between. The CDR3 totals 16 residues. CDR3 sequence: CASRNKGWQGREKLFF. CDR3 DNA: TGTGCCAGCAGAAATAAGGGGTGGCAGGGGCGAGAAAAACTGTTTTTT.

The rearrangement joins TRBV27 to TRBJ2-6; D unresolved. The CDR3 loop spans 13 amino acids. The germline gives CDR1 MNHEY, CDR2 SMNVEV (reference sequence). Trimming stripped 6 bases from V and 3 bases from J, with 6 bases between. The CDR3 DNA is TGTGCCAGCAGCCGGAATGGGGCCAACGTCCTGACTTTC. It yields the protein CASSRNGANVLTF.

The chain is built from TRBV29-1 and TRBJ2-1, with D tentatively TRBD2 (6 bases). The CDR3 loop spans 19 amino acids. V lost 1 base and J 0 bases, leaving 22 bases between the germline ends. Per the germline V gene, CDR1 is SQVTM and CDR2 is ANQGSEA. CDR3 nucleotide sequence: TGCAGCGTTGAAGCGGCTGAGGAGGAGGGCTACTACTCCTACAATGAGCAGTTCTTC. This codes for CSVEAAEEEGYYSYNEQFF.

The rearrangement links TRBV15 to TRBJ2-5; tentative D call: TRBD2 (5 bases). CDR1 and CDR2 (germline): LNHNV, YYDKDF (reference sequence). Trimming removed 9 bases from V and 5 bases from J, with 22 bases in between. CDR3 length: 15 amino acids. This CDR3 reads CATTNTAGPGETQYF. CDR3 DNA: TGTGCCACTACCAATACCGCGGGCCCCGGGGAGACCCAGTACTTC.

This clonotype came up a few times. The V gene is TRBV12-3 or TRBV12-4, the J gene TRBJ2-7, with D maybe TRBD1 (6 bases). Trimming shortened V by 4 bases and J by 5 bases, and 15 bases separated the two germline ends. The CDR3 length is 14 residues. CDR3 nucleotide sequence: TGTGCCAGCAGTTCCCTCCATCGACAGGACGAGCAGTACTTC. Translation: CASSSLHRQDEQYF.

This clonotype was seen more than once but under ten times. The junction shows a germline mismatch at one end, possibly a read error. This rearrangement joins TRBV5-1 to TRBJ2-1; D perhaps matches TRBD2 (6 bases). This CDR3 contains 15 residues. Germline lookup yields CDR1 SGHRS and CDR2 YFSETQ. The CDR3: CASSLGLKSYGEQFF. CDR3 in DNA: TGTGCCAGCAGCTTGGGACTGAAGTCCTACGGTGAGCAGTTCTTC.

The rearrangement joins TRBV24-1 to TRBJ2-1; no clear D. V was clipped by 4 bases and J by 7 bases, with 4 bases between them. Germline values: CDR1 KGHDR, CDR2 SFDVKD. The CDR3 is made up of 11 amino acids. The CDR3 sequence is CATSDPNEQFF. The CDR3 DNA reads TGTGCCACCAGTGACCCAAATGAGCAGTTCTTC.

V is TRBV5-6 and J is TRBJ2-5; D may be TRBD1 or TRBD2 (5 bases each). With 4 bases removed from V and 5 bases from J, the gap between germline ends came to 18 bases. Looked up from germline, CDR1 is SGHDT and CDR2 is YYEEEE. CDR3 size: 15 residues. The CDR3 here is CASSVRRGSGETQYF. The CDR3 bases are TGTGCCAGCAGCGTTAGACGGGGCTCGGGGGAGACCCAGTACTTC.

This clonotype was counted many times. The chain uses TRBV12-3 or TRBV12-4 and TRBJ1-5, with D tentatively TRBD1 (6 bases). CDR3 size: 15 residues. V lost 6 bases and J 1 base, leaving 13 bases between the germline ends. CDR3 residues: CASSPVQGSNQPQHF. CDR3 bases: TGTGCCAGCAGCCCAGTCCAGGGGAGCAATCAGCCCCAGCATTTT.

The V gene is TRBV12-3 or TRBV12-4, the J gene TRBJ2-2; 9 bases are a match to TRBD2. CDR3 length: 15 amino acids. The trim removed 3 bases at V and 5 bases at J, leaving 4 bases unmatched. This CDR3 reads CASSLQAGGTGELFF. For the CDR3, the DNA is TGTGCCAGCAGTTTGCAAGCGGGGGGTACCGGGGAGCTGTTTTTT.

In this sample, this clonotype turned up a few times. The V and J genes are TRBV29-1 and TRBJ2-1; TRBD2 agrees at 10 bases. The CDR3 consists of 13 residues. V trimming: 6 bases; J trimming: 7 bases; junction bases outside the gene matches: 6. The germline CDR1 and CDR2 sequences are SQVTM and ANQGSEA. For the CDR3, the DNA is TGCAGCGTACAGGGACTAGCGATTAATGAGCAGTTCTTC. Its protein product is CSVQGLAINEQFF.